In this sample, the clone carrying this T cell receptor delta chain is medium-sized. Its antigen is still unknown. This sample includes further DNA sequences coding for the same CDR3. The data were obtained in a study of γδ T cells in repeated Plasmodium falciparum infection. Study-level information: Malian children with intense seasonal malaria exposure were compared with matched Australian children. Study outcomes and limitations: Donors in Mali lived in a small rural village, largely one ethnic group. Over time and infection, Vgamma9/Vdelta2+ repertoires remained highly stable and polyclonal.

Bulk repertoires came from Vgamma9/Vdelta2+ or Vdelta2-negative gammadelta T cells flow-sorted from PBMC. Sequencing covered both gamma and delta TCR chains per sample. TCRdb fed the multiplex PCR reads into CATT to redo clone calling. The repertoire holds over 90,000 delta-chain clones, with over 0.75% as singletons. V was trimmed by 0 bases and J by 0 bases, leaving 14 bases between them. Germline V gives CDR1 TSWWSYY, CDR2 QGS. The CDR3 is 17 residues long. Sequenced material: gamma-delta T cells from blood. This receptor was identified in a pool of human donors (malaria-infected and uninfected, not separated). V is TRDV1 and J is TRDJ1; D not certain. CDR3 DNA sequence: TGTGCTCTTGGGGAACTAGAGTCACGGGACTACACCGATAAACTCATCTTT. Protein: CALGELESRDYTDKLIF.